The 24 T cell receptor beta chains in this list originate from one sample, sequenced in a study of tumor-infiltrating lymphocytes in localized non-small cell lung cancer. Some clones are missing from TCRdb's copy, which holds only in-frame ones; the method was immunoSEQ multiplex PCR. The sample records about 8,700 clones, approximately 82% being singletons. The source material was uninvolved lung tissue not adjacent to the tumor. These receptors came from a human donor with non-small cell lung cancer.

This chain links TRBV7-8 with TRBJ1-2, with a weak D call TRBD1 (5 bases). V shed 1 base and J shed 8 bases, with 14 bases lying between them. The CDR3 contains 14 residues. The V gene's germline CDR1 is SGHVS and CDR2 FQNEAQ. CDR3 in DNA: TGTGCCAGCAGCTTAGGAAGAGCGGGGGGAGGCTACACCTTC. It is translated as CASSLGRAGGGYTF. The whole variable domain, filled in from reference TRBV7-8 and TRBJ1-2, reads GAGVSQSPRYKVAKRGQDVALRCDPISGHVSLFWYQQALGQGPEFLTYFQNEAQLDKSGLPSDRFFAERPEGSVSTLKIQRTQQEDSAVYLCASSLGRAGGGYTFGSGTRLTVV.

The V and J genes are TRBV7-2 and TRBJ1-2; the D is unclear. The germline gives CDR1 SGHTA, CDR2 FQGNSA. Trimming took 1 base from V and 0 from J, leaving 12 bases between them. CDR3 length: 16 amino acids. CDR3 sequence reads: CASSLGATFTNYGYTF. As DNA, the CDR3 is TGTGCCAGCAGCTTAGGGGCAACCTTTACTAACTATGGCTACACCTTC.

This clone was recorded a few times. The CDR3 loop reads CAWSPVAGGNEQYF. The CDR3 region has the DNA TGTGCCTGGAGCCCGGTAGCGGGAGGGAACGAGCAGTACTTC. This chain connects TRBV30 to TRBJ2-7; 11 bases fit TRBD2. The germline gives CDR1 GTSNPN, CDR2 SVGIG (reference sequence). This CDR3 spans 14 amino acids. V shed 3 bases and J 5 bases; nucleotides not matched to a gene: 6. The full variable domain, in which reference TRBV30 and TRBJ2-7 provide the parts outside the CDR3, is SQTIHQWPATLVQPVGSPLSLECTVEGTSNPNLYWYRQAAGRGLQLLFYSVGIGQISSEVPQNLSASRPQDRQFILSSKKLLLSDSGFYLCAWSPVAGGNEQYFGPGTRLTVT.

The chain links TRBV20-1 to TRBJ2-1, with D hard to call. This CDR3 is 11 amino acids long. V lost 0 bases, J lost 10 bases, and 7 bases lay in between. Germline assignment: CDR1 DFQATT and CDR2 SNEGSKA (reference sequence). This CDR3 reads CSARDLVEQFF. DNA for the CDR3: TGCAGTGCTAGAGATCTCGTGGAGCAGTTCTTC.

The chain links TRBV7-9 to TRBJ2-7, with a possible D match to TRBD1 (6 bases). The germline V and J ends were trimmed by 5 bases and 6 bases, with 20 bases remaining between them. The CDR3 covers 15 residues. The germline gives CDR1 SEHNR, CDR2 FQNEAQ (reference sequence). The CDR3 region has the DNA TGTGCCAGCAGCCTAGATGGGGGCTTACCGGGCGAGCAGTACTTC. It yields the protein CASSLDGGLPGEQYF.

This clone was counted between two and nine times. The J gene is TRBJ1-1, the V gene TRBV5-1, with D possibly being TRBD1 (6 bases). Germline-derived CDR1 and CDR2 are SGHRS and YFSETQ. This CDR3 is built from 15 residues. V was cut by 3 bases and J by 5 bases, with 17 bases left in between. The CDR3 reads CASSSSGGRGTEAFF. In nucleotides, the CDR3 is TGCGCCAGCAGCTCCTCGGGGGGGCGTGGGACTGAAGCTTTCTTT.

The chain couples TRBV30 to TRBJ1-2; D ambiguous. The CDR3 sequence is 14 residues long. From germline, CDR1 is GTSNPN and CDR2 SVGIG (reference sequence). The ends were cut back, 1 base at V and 8 bases at J, with 17 bases in the middle. This CDR3 reads CAWSDGIPLGGYTF. The CDR3 DNA reads TGTGCCTGGAGTGACGGGATACCTCTGGGGGGCTACACCTTC.

The chain recombines TRBV5-7 with TRBJ2-7, with TRBD1 matching 11 bases. TRBV5-7 is assigned to the ORF class and has an uncertain function. Trimming cost V 8 bases and J 7 bases; bases outside gene matches: 11. This CDR3 has 14 amino acids. CDR3 sequence reads: CARGGQGATWEQYF. The CDR3 DNA follows: TGTGCCAGGGGAGGACAGGGGGCGACGTGGGAGCAGTACTTC.

This chain uses TRBV5-8 with TRBJ1-1; maybe TRBD1 (6 bases). V was cut by 3 bases and J by 1 base, with 10 bases left in between. This CDR3 spans 14 amino acids. The germline V gene has CDR1 SGHTS and CDR2 YDEGEE. As DNA, the CDR3 is TGTGCCAGCAGCTGGTACAGGGCGAACACTGAAGCTTTCTTT. Amino acid sequence: CASSWYRANTEAFF.

This clone came up a few times. This chain joins TRBV19 and TRBJ1-6; 7 bases map to TRBD1. V lost 9 bases and J lost 4; bases outside the gene matches: 3. Germline V lookup: CDR1 LNHDA, CDR2 SQIVND (reference sequence). The CDR3 is 13 amino acids. The CDR3 protein is CASTDRYNSPLHF. The CDR3, as DNA: TGTGCCAGCACGGACAGGTATAATTCACCCCTCCACTTT.

This chain uses TRBV11-3 with TRBJ1-5, with a possible D match to TRBD1 (6 bases). Germline V gene data show CDR1 as SGHNT and CDR2 as YENEEA. Trimming pared 4 bases from V and 0 bases from J, leaving 10 bases between. The CDR3 has 15 residues. The CDR3 bases are TGTGCCAGCAGCTCACAGGGTAATAGCAATCAGCCCCAGCATTTT. This encodes CASSSQGNSNQPQHF.

This clone was seen only once. The chain links TRBV6-6 to TRBJ1-1; D remains unclear. Germline V gene sequence: CDR1 MNHNY, CDR2 SVGAGI (reference sequence). Trimming pared 6 bases from V and 8 bases from J, leaving 10 bases between. The CDR3 contains 11 residues. The DNA for the CDR3 is TGTGCCAGCAGCTTCACAAGGGAAGCTTTCTTT. Protein product: CASSFTREAFF.

This chain joins TRBV5-1 and TRBJ1-1; D gene ambiguous. Germline assignment: CDR1 SGHRS and CDR2 YFSETQ. This CDR3 is built from 15 residues. The V end lost 0 bases, the J end lost 2 bases, and 11 bases lay between the germline ends. The CDR3 coding sequence is TGCGCCAGCAGCTTGGCCCAGGTAGAAAACACTGAAGCTTTCTTT. It is translated as CASSLAQVENTEAFF. Combining the CDR3 with reference TRBV5-1 and TRBJ1-1 gives the whole variable domain KAGVTQTPRYLIKTRGQQVTLSCSPISGHRSVSWYQQTPGQGLQFLFEYFSETQRNKGNFPGRFSGRQFSNSRSEMNVSTLELGDSALYLCASSLAQVENTEAFFGQGTRLTVV.

This clone is a singleton in its sample. This rearrangement joins TRBV6-5 to TRBJ2-7, with TRBD1 matching 9 bases. V trimming: 2 bases; J trimming: 4 bases; junction bases outside the gene matches: 6. Germline CDR1 and CDR2: MNHEY and SVGAGI. This CDR3 contains 15 residues. Here the CDR3 DNA reads TGTGCCAGCAGTTACCGGGGGACAGGGCCGTACGAGCAGTACTTC. This encodes CASSYRGTGPYEQYF.

This clone was counted once. V and J are TRBV7-9 and TRBJ2-3, with D tentatively TRBD1 or TRBD2 (5 bases each). This CDR3 region has 15 residues. V was clipped by 5 bases and J by 5 bases, with 17 bases between them. Germline V gene sequence: CDR1 SEHNR, CDR2 FQNEAQ (reference sequence). The CDR3 reads CASSPPQSRGDTQYF. CDR3 DNA: TGTGCCAGCAGCCCTCCCCAATCGAGGGGAGATACGCAGTATTTT.

V gene TRBV5-1 combines with J gene TRBJ1-1; no definite D call. V was trimmed by 7 bases and J by 0 bases, leaving 13 bases between them. Germline CDR1 reads SGHRS; CDR2 reads YFSETQ. The CDR3 extends over 14 amino acids. In nucleotides, the CDR3 is TGCGCCAGCCAGAGTACTGGTATGAACACTGAAGCTTTCTTT. It yields the protein CASQSTGMNTEAFF. Looking up the rest from reference TRBV5-1 and TRBJ1-1 gives the full variable domain: KAGVTQTPRYLIKTRGQQVTLSCSPISGHRSVSWYQQTPGQGLQFLFEYFSETQRNKGNFPGRFSGRQFSNSRSEMNVSTLELGDSALYLCASQSTGMNTEAFFGQGTRLTVV.

The V call is TRBV28, the J call TRBJ2-5; D is unclear. Looked up from germline, CDR1 is MDHEN and CDR2 is SYDVKM. Trimming took 7 bases from V and 5 from J, leaving 11 bases between them. The CDR3 consists of 12 residues. The chain's CDR3 is CASTTGRETQYF. CDR3 DNA: TGTGCCAGCACGACTGGGCGGGAGACCCAGTACTTC.

V is TRBV19 and J is TRBJ2-1; D remains ambiguous. V gave up 3 bases and J gave up 7 bases, with 7 bases separating them. The CDR3 sequence is 12 residues long. CDR1 is LNHDA, CDR2 SQIVND, per germline (reference sequence). CDR3 nucleotides: TGTGCCAGTAGTATGGGATGGAATGAGCAGTTCTTC. This translates into CASSMGWNEQFF.

This chain links TRBV19 with TRBJ1-1; D perhaps matches TRBD1 (5 bases). The ends were cut back, 3 bases at V and 4 bases at J, with 24 bases in the middle. There are 18 residues in the CDR3. Germline CDR1 reads LNHDA; CDR2 reads SQIVND (reference sequence). CDR3 sequence reads: CASSINWIGGGSFTEAFF. The DNA for the CDR3 is TGTGCCAGTAGTATTAATTGGATTGGTGGGGGTAGTTTCACTGAAGCTTTCTTT.

The chain carries TRBV28 and TRBJ2-2, with 7 bases aligning to TRBD1. Looked up from germline, CDR1 is MDHEN and CDR2 is SYDVKM. CDR3 length equals 14 residues. With 1 base clipped from V and 7 bases from J, the junction kept 3 bases outside the gene matches. CDR3 nucleotides: TGTGCCAGCAGTTTATTAACAGGGGACGGGGAGCTGTTTTTT. Translating it yields CASSLLTGDGELFF. The entire variable domain, with the rest obtained from reference TRBV28 and TRBJ2-2, is as follows: DVKVTQSSRYLVKRTGEKVFLECVQDMDHENMFWYRQDPGLGLRLIYFSYDVKMKEKGDIPEGYSVSREKKERFSLILESASTNQTSMYLCASSLLTGDGELFFGEGSRLTVL.

The CDR3 DNA sequence: TGTGCCAGCAGCCCCCGGACAGTGCAAGAGACCCAGTACTTC. It encodes CASSPRTVQETQYF. The chain uses TRBV11-1 and TRBJ2-5, with D possibly TRBD1 on 6 matching bases. The length of the CDR3 is 14 residues. Trimming cost V 5 bases and J 2 bases, with 12 bases left between them. Germline V CDR1 and CDR2: SGHAT, FQDESV (reference sequence).

The chain's CDR3 is CATSRAHSSHYGYTF. The CDR3 coding sequence is TGTGCCACCAGCAGAGCTCACAGCTCGCACTATGGCTACACCTTC. The chain joins TRBV15 to TRBJ1-2; D is unclear. V was shortened by 1 base and J by 3 bases, with 12 bases between the two germline ends. CDR1 and CDR2 from the germline V gene are LNHNV and YYDKDF (reference sequence). CDR3 length equals 15 residues.

The chain is built from TRBV5-4 and TRBJ1-5; D call uncertain. Trimming took off 2 bases at V and 2 bases at J, with 5 bases between the two ends. Per germline, CDR1 SGHNT and CDR2 YYREEE (reference sequence). The CDR3 totals 13 residues. This CDR3 reads CASSLYGNQPQHF. CDR3 DNA sequence: TGTGCCAGCAGCTTATATGGCAATCAGCCCCAGCATTTT. Drawing the rest from reference TRBV5-4 and TRBJ1-5, the complete variable domain is ETGVTQSPTHLIKTRGQQVTLRCSSQSGHNTVSWYQQALGQGPQFIFQYYREEENGRGNFPPRFSGLQFPNYSSELNVNALELDDSALYLCASSLYGNQPQHFGDGTRLSIL.

The CDR3 bases are TGTGCCAGCAGCCAGGACAGGTCCGAGCAGTACTTC. This encodes CASSQDRSEQYF. The chain recombines TRBV11-3 with TRBJ2-7; the match to TRBD1 covers 7 bases. The CDR3 sequence is 12 residues long. V shed 5 bases and J 6 bases; nucleotides not matched to a gene: 4. The V gene's germline CDR1 is SGHNT and CDR2 YENEEA.